The 8 T cell receptor beta chains given below trace back to one sample, sequenced in a study of metastatic and nonmetastatic thyroid tumors. Each patient came to thyroid surgery without any prior treatment (of any kind). Through MiXCR, TCRdb re-clonotyped the PCR reads. The sample has around 70,000 clones, roughly 18% seen once; the top ten hold 9.5% to 15%. The sample taken for sequencing was blood. The receptor source for this set is a female donor with papillary thyroid cancer or a benign thyroid nodule (not recorded which). Some clones in this sample may be carry-over from other donors' samples.

V is TRBV27 and J is TRBJ2-5, with D unclear. V gave up 9 bases and J gave up 5 bases, with 19 bases separating them. Germline V CDR1 and CDR2: MNHEY, SMNVEV (reference sequence). The CDR3 runs to 14 residues. The DNA for the CDR3 is TGTGCCAGTTCTCCCGGCATCTTTTCGGAGACCCAGTACTTC. It is translated as CASSPGIFSETQYF.

This clone has just a few counts. The rearrangement uses TRBV11-3 and TRBJ2-7, with D possibly being TRBD2 (5 bases). This CDR3 region has 16 residues. The germline CDR1 and CDR2 sequences are SGHNT and YENEEA. The V and J ends lost 0 bases and 0 bases respectively, with 12 bases between them. The CDR3 region is CASSLDRRVSSYEQYF. In nucleotides, the CDR3 is TGTGCCAGCAGCTTAGATAGGCGGGTTAGCTCCTACGAGCAGTACTTC.

This clone was counted ten times or more. The J gene is TRBJ2-7, the V gene TRBV5-1, with TRBD2 as a possible D gene (5 bases). CDR3 length: 13 amino acids. Trimming shortened V by 1 base and J by 4 bases, and 9 bases separated the two germline ends. Germline V gene sequence: CDR1 SGHRS, CDR2 YFSETQ. The CDR3: CASSLNTGYEQYF. CDR3 nucleotide sequence: TGCGCCAGCAGCTTGAACACGGGGTACGAGCAGTACTTC. Full variable domain (outside the CDR3, taken from reference TRBV5-1 and TRBJ2-7): KAGVTQTPRYLIKTRGQQVTLSCSPISGHRSVSWYQQTPGQGLQFLFEYFSETQRNKGNFPGRFSGRQFSNSRSEMNVSTLELGDSALYLCASSLNTGYEQYFGPGTRLTVT.

This clone showed up just a few times. A much larger clone differs by one base, so this may be a read error. This chain uses TRBV11-1 with TRBJ1-4; 8 bases are a match to TRBD1. Germline assignment: CDR1 SGHAT and CDR2 FQDESV (reference sequence). V lost 3 bases to trimming and J lost 6 bases; unmatched junction nucleotides: 15. This CDR3 is 18 amino acids long. The chain's CDR3 is CASSLRFGDRGLDEKLFF. CDR3 sequence (DNA): TGTGCCAGCAGCTTGCGTTTTGGTGACAGGGGCCTGGATGAAAAACTGTTTTTT.

This sequence joins TRBV5-8 and TRBJ2-3; 7 nucleotides agree with TRBD1. This CDR3 is 14 amino acids long. From germline, CDR1 is SGHTS and CDR2 YDEGEE. With 5 bases clipped from V and 2 bases from J, the junction kept 5 bases outside the gene matches. This chain's CDR3 is CASSMTGPTDTQYF. The CDR3 DNA reads TGTGCCAGCAGTATGACAGGGCCCACAGATACGCAGTATTTT.

This clone was picked up a small number of times. The chain combines TRBV6-1 with TRBJ1-3; D is perhaps TRBD1 (5 bases). Germline V gene data show CDR1 as MNHNS and CDR2 as SASEGT. V lost 8 bases and J lost 4, with 18 bases in between. The CDR3 consists of 15 residues. The CDR3 spells CASGGNRPVGNTIYF. The CDR3 DNA is TGTGCCAGCGGGGGAAACAGACCAGTAGGAAACACCATATATTTT.

This clone occurred many times. This chain links TRBV14 with TRBJ1-6; no clear D gene. V shed 0 bases and J shed 7 bases, with 16 bases lying between them. The CDR3 sequence is 17 residues long. Germline CDR1 SGHDN, CDR2 FVKESK. CDR3 in DNA: TGTGCCAGCAGCCAAGAATGGCGGGGAACGCAAAATTCACCCCTCCACTTT. It specifies CASSQEWRGTQNSPLHF.

The chain is built from TRBV7-8 and TRBJ1-1; D gene ambiguous. The V and J ends lost 6 bases and 2 bases respectively, with 25 bases between them. The CDR3 extends over 18 amino acids. Germline assignment: CDR1 SGHVS and CDR2 FQNEAQ. DNA of the CDR3: TGTGCCAGCAGTCCGGAGGATCACGGCGTGAGGAGAAACACTGAAGCTTTCTTT. Amino acid sequence: CASSPEDHGVRRNTEAFF.